This TCR beta chain is from a study of T cell responses to AZD1222 COVID-19 vaccine. The V gene's germline CDR1 is SGHNT and CDR2 YYREEE (reference sequence). CDR3 length: 17 amino acids. The junction had 12 bases not matched to a gene; V was cut back by 0 bases and J by 7 bases. The table came from immunoSEQ multiplex PCR; TCRdb's copy has only in-frame clones and leaves some out. The table has fewer than 200,000 clones, approximately 90% seen once. The rearrangement links TRBV5-4 to TRBJ2-1, with 8 bases matching TRBD2. The sequence came from an adult who received the MenACWY meningococcal vaccine as a control. Sample: peripheral blood, taken 28 days after the second dose of the MenACWY control vaccine. CDR3 region: CASSLGSGAGVWNEQFF. Written as DNA, the CDR3 is TGTGCCAGCAGCTTGGGGTCCGGAGCGGGAGTTTGGAATGAGCAGTTCTTC. The variable domain in full, completed from reference TRBV5-4 and TRBJ2-1, reads ETGVTQSPTHLIKTRGQQVTLRCSSQSGHNTVSWYQQALGQGPQFIFQYYREEENGRGNFPPRFSGLQFPNYSSELNVNALELDDSALYLCASSLGSGAGVWNEQFFGPGTRLTVL.